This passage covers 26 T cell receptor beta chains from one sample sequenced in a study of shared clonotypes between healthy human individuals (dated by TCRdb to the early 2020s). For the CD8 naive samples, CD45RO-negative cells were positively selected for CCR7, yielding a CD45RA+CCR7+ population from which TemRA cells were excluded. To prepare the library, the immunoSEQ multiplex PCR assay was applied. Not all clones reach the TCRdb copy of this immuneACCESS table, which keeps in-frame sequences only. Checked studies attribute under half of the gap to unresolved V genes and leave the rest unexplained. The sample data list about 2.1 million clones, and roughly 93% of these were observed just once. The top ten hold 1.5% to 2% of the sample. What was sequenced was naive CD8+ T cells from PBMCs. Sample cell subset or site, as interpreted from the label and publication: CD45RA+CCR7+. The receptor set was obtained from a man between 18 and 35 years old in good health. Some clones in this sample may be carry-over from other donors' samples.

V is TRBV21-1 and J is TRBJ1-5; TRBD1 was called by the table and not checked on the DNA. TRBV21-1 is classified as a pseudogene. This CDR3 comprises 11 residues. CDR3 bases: TGTGCCAGCAGAGGGGGTCAGCCCCAGCATTTT. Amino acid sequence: CASRGGQPQHF.

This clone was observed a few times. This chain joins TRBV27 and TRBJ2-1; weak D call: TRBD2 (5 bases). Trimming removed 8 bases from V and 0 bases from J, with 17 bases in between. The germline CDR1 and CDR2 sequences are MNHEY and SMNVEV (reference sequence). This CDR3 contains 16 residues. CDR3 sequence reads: CASGIGLASSYNEQFF. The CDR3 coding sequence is TGTGCCAGCGGTATCGGCCTAGCCAGCTCCTACAATGAGCAGTTCTTC.

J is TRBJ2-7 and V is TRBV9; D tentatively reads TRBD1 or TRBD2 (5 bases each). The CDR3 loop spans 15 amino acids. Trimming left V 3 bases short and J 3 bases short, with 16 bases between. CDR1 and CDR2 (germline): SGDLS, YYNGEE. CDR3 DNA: TGTGCCAGCAGCGAGGGGACGGATGAGATCTACGAGCAGTACTTC. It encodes CASSEGTDEIYEQYF.

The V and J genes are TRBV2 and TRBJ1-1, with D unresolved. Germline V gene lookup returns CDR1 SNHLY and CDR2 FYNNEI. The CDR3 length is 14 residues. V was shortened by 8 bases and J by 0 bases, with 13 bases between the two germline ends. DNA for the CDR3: TGTGCCAGCGATTACAGCTCCTTGAACACTGAAGCTTTCTTT. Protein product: CASDYSSLNTEAFF. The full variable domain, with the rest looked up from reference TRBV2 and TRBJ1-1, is EPEVTQTPSHQVTQMGQEVILRCVPISNHLYFYWYRQILGQKVEFLVSFYNNEISEKSEIFDDQFSVERPDGSNFTLKIRSTKLEDSAMYFCASDYSSLNTEAFFGQGTRLTVV.

For the CDR3, the DNA is TGTGCCTGGAGAGACCCCGTGGGCTGGGGGGAGACCCAGTACTTC. This codes for CAWRDPVGWGETQYF. The chain employs TRBV30 and TRBJ2-5; D possibly uses TRBD1 or TRBD2 (5 bases each). Trimming removed 3 bases at V and 5 bases at J, with 19 bases between. The CDR3 runs 15 residues. The germline V gene encodes CDR1 GTSNPN and CDR2 SVGIG (reference sequence).

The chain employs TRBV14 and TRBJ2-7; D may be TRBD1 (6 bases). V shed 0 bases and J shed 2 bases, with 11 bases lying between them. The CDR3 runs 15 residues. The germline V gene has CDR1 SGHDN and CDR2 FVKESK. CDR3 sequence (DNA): TGTGCCAGCAGCCAAGATCCGACAGGTCCCTACGAGCAGTACTTC. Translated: CASSQDPTGPYEQYF.

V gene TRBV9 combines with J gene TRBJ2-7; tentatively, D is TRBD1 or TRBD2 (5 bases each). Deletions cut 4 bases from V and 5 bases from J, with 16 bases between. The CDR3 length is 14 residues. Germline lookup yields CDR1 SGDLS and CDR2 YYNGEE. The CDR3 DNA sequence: TGTGCCAGCAGCCCCAGTTGGGGGAGCGACGAGCAGTACTTC. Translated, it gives CASSPSWGSDEQYF.

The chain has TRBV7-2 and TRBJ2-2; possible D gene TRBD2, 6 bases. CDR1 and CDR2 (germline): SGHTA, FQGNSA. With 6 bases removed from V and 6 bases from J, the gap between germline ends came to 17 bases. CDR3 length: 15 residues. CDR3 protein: CASRGRDGWPGELFF. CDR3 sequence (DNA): TGTGCCAGCAGGGGGCGGGACGGCTGGCCCGGGGAGCTGTTTTTT. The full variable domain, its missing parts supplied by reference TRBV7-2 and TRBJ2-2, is GAGVSQSPSNKVTEKGKDVELRCDPISGHTALYWYRQSLGQGLEFLIYFQGNSAPDKSGLPSDRFSAERTGGSVSTLTIQRTQQEDSAVYLCASRGRDGWPGELFFGEGSRLTVL.

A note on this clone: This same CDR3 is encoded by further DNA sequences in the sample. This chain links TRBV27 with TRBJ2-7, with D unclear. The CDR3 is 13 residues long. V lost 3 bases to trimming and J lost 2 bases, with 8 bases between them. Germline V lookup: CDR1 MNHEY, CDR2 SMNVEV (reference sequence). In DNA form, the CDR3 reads TGTGCCAGCAGTTTTGGCGGTACCTACGAGCAGTACTTC. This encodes CASSFGGTYEQYF.

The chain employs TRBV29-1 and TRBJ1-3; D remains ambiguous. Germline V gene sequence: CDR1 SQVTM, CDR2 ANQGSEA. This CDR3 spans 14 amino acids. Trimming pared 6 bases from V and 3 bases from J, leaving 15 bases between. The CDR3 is CSVWEDSSGNTIYF. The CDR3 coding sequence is TGCAGCGTGTGGGAGGACTCAAGTGGAAACACCATATATTTT. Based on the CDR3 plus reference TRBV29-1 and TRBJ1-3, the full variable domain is SAVISQKPSRDICQRGTSLTIQCQVDSQVTMMFWYRQQPGQSLTLIATANQGSEATYESGFVIDKFPISRPNLTFSTLTVSNMSPEDSSIYLCSVWEDSSGNTIYFGEGSWLTVV.

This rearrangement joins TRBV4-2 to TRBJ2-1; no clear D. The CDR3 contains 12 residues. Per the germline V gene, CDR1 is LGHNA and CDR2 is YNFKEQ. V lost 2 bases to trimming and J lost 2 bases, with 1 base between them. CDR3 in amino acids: CASSQTYNEQFF. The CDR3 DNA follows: TGTGCCAGCAGCCAAACCTACAATGAGCAGTTCTTC.

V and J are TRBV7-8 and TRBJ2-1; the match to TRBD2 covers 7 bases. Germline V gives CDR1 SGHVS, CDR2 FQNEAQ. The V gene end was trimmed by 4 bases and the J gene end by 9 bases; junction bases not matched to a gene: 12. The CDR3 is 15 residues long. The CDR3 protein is CASSSRREIHREQFF. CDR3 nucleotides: TGTGCCAGCAGCTCCCGGCGGGAGATACATCGTGAGCAGTTCTTC.

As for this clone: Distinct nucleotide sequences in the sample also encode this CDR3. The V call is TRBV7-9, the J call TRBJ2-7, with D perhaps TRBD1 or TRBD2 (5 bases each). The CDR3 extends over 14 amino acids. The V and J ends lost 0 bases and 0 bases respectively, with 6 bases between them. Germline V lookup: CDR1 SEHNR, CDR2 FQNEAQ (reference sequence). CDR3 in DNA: TGTGCCAGCAGCTTAGCGGGACCCTCCTACGAGCAGTACTTC. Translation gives CASSLAGPSYEQYF.

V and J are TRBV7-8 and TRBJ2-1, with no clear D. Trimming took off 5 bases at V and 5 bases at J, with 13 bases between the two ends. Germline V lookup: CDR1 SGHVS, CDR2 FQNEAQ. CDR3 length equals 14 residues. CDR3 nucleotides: TGTGCCAGCAGCCTAGTGGCCCCCCACAATGAGCAGTTCTTC. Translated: CASSLVAPHNEQFF.

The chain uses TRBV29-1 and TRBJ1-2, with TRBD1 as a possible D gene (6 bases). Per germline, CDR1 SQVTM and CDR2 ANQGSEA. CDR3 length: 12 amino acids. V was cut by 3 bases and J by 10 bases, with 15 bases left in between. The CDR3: CSVEGTAGDYTF. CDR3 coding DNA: TGCAGCGTTGAGGGGACCGCAGGGGACTACACCTTC.

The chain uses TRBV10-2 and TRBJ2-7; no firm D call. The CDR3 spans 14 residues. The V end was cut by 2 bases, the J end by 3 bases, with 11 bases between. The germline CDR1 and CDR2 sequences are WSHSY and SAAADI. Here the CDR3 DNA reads TGCGCCAGCAGTGAGATAAGGGTGGACTACGAGCAGTACTTC. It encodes CASSEIRVDYEQYF.

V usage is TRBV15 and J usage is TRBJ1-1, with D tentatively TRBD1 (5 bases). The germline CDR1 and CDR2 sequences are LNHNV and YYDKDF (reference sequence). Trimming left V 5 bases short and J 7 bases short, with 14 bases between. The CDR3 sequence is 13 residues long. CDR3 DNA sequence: TGTGCCACCAGCTCTCTCGGTGGGGGTGAAGCTTTCTTT. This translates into CATSSLGGGEAFF.

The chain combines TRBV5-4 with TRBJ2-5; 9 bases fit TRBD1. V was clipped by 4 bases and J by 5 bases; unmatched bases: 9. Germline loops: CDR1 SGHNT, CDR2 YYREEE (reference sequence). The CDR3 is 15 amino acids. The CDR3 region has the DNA TGTGCCAGCAGCGGGACAGGGACTCATGGGGAGACCCAGTACTTC. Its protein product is CASSGTGTHGETQYF. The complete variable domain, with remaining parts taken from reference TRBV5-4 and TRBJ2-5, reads ETGVTQSPTHLIKTRGQQVTLRCSSQSGHNTVSWYQQALGQGPQFIFQYYREEENGRGNFPPRFSGLQFPNYSSELNVNALELDDSALYLCASSGTGTHGETQYFGPGTRLLVL.

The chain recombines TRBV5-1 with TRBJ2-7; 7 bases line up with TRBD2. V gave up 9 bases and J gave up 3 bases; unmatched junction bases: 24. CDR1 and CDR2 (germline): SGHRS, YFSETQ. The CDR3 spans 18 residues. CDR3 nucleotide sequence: TGCGCCACCCCCTTCCCAGCGAGACCACGGGAGGAGGGCTACGAGCAGTACTTC. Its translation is CATPFPARPREEGYEQYF.

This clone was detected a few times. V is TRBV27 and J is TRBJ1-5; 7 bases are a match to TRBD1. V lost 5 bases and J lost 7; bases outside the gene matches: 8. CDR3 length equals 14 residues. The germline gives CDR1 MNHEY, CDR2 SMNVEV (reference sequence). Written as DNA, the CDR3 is TGTGCCAGCAGTCCAACAGGGGCGATCCAGCCCCAGCATTTT. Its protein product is CASSPTGAIQPQHF.

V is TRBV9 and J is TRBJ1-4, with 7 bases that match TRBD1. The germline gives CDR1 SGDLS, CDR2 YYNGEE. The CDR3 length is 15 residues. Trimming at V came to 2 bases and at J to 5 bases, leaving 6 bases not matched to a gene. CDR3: CASSVTTGKNEKLFF. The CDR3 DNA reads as TGTGCCAGCAGCGTTACGACAGGGAAAAATGAAAAACTGTTTTTT.

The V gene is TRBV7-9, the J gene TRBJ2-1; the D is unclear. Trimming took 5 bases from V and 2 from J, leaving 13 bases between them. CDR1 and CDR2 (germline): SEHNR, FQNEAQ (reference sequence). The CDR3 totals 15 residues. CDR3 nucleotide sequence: TGTGCCAGCAGCCCCTGGCACCAGCCCTACAATGAGCAGTTCTTC. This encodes CASSPWHQPYNEQFF. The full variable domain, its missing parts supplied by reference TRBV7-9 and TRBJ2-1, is DTGVSQNPRHKITKRGQNVTFRCDPISEHNRLYWYRQTLGQGPEFLTYFQNEAQLEKSRLLSDRFSAERPKGSFSTLEIQRTEQGDSAMYLCASSPWHQPYNEQFFGPGTRLTVL.

CDR3 coding DNA: TGTGCCAGCAGTTTTGCAGGTAGCGGGACTACCTACGAGCAGTACTTC. It translates to CASSFAGSGTTYEQYF. The J gene is TRBJ2-7, the V gene TRBV6-5; TRBD2 agrees at 8 bases. Germline V gene sequence: CDR1 MNHEY, CDR2 SVGAGI. J gave up 2 bases and V 4 bases, and 10 bases lay outside the gene matches. CDR3 length: 16 residues.

The CDR3 DNA reads TGTGCCAGCAGCCGTGGGACGCTCTCTGGAAACACCATATATTTT. Protein sequence: CASSRGTLSGNTIYF. This chain uses TRBV11-2 with TRBJ1-3; TRBD1 might be the D (5 bases). The length of the CDR3 is 15 residues. V lost 5 bases and J lost 0, with 11 bases in between. Per the germline V gene, CDR1 is SGHAT and CDR2 is FQNNGV.

CDR3 protein: CASSSLAGVPGELFF. DNA of the CDR3: TGTGCCAGCAGTTCACTAGCGGGAGTACCCGGGGAGCTGTTTTTT. The chain recombines TRBV28 with TRBJ2-2; 11 bases fit TRBD2. The CDR3 loop spans 15 amino acids. Trimming removed 4 bases from V and 6 bases from J; junction bases left unmatched: 4. The germline CDR1 and CDR2 sequences are MDHEN and SYDVKM.

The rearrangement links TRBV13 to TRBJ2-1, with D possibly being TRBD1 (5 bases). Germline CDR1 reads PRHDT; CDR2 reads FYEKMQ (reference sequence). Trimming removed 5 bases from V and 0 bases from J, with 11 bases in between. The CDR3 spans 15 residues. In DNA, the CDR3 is TGTGCCAGCAGCCCCGGTAGGGGCTCCTACAATGAGCAGTTCTTC. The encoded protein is CASSPGRGSYNEQFF. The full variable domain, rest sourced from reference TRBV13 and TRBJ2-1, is AAGVIQSPRHLIKEKRETATLKCYPIPRHDTVYWYQQGPGQDPQFLISFYEKMQSDKGSIPDRFSAQQFSDYHSELNMSSLELGDSALYFCASSPGRGSYNEQFFGPGTRLTVL.